This T cell receptor (beta chain) originates from a study of regulatory T cells in long-lasting Graves disease. Study outcomes and limitations: Persistent cases of Graves' showed reduced TCR diversity relative to newly diagnosed patients. When disease was persistent, TRBV28, TRBJ1-2 and TRBJ2-5 were the favored segments. Public clonotype sharing was higher in persistent than newly diagnosed patients.

Time point described: persistent/refractory GD, antithyroid drugs over 5 years with positive TRAb. The TCR library was made from RNA extracted from PBMCs. Trimming cost V 0 bases and J 5 bases, with 9 bases left between them. Germline CDR1 is SGHRS and CDR2 is YFSETQ. This CDR3 spans 13 amino acids. Relying on iRepertoire HTBI primers and Arm-PCR of CDR3 regions, the team built TCR beta libraries. In the study's own analysis: Looking across samples, the authors found some 67 TRBV and fewer than 15 TRBJ segments. TCRdb re-called the multiplex PCR reads through MiXCR, storing one row per CDR3 protein. The V and J calls shown here were made by TCRdb, not taken from the authors' results. The table includes roughly 450,000 distinct CDR3 sequences, 20% detected once. A word on this clonotype: The target antigen is unknown.

This rearrangement joins TRBV5-1 to TRBJ2-7, with D uncertain. The sample in question was peripheral blood mononuclear cells (PBMCs), obtained when the disease was refractory, from a patient treated with antithyroid drugs. This clonotype was obtained from a female donor with Graves disease. The CDR3 sequence is CASSLVSGDEQYF. The CDR3 DNA follows: TGCGCCAGCAGCTTGGTTTCTGGGGACGAGCAGTACTTC.